Listed below are T cell receptor beta chains from one sample, sequenced in a study of T cell repertoires in cytomegalovirus infection. These receptors have no identified antigens. TCRdb ran MiXCR on the reads and lists one entry per CDR3 protein. The sample consists of approximately 500,000 distinct CDR3 sequences, roughly a third of them appearing once. The sample here was cultured PBMCs, taken from culture after CMV antigen stimulation. Receptor source: a human donor in good health (CMV status not recorded). Some clones in this sample may be carry-over from other donors' samples. Both conserved end residues are part of each CDR3. Each record gives: V gene, CDR3 protein.

v_gene: TRBV20-1
CDR3aa: CSARVGGTDTQYF

v_gene: TRBV20-1
CDR3aa: CSAGERVSYEQYF

v_gene: TRBV5-5
CDR3aa: CASSLEGTPRYGYTF

v_gene: TRBV4-1
CDR3aa: CASSQVSGSGANVLTF

v_gene: TRBV7-8
CDR3aa: CASSPAGIQETQYF

v_gene: TRBV4-2
CDR3aa: CASSQDNGGLAGRGGYEQFF

v_gene: TRBV19
CDR3aa: CASSIRGSGPYEQYF

v_gene: TRBV28
CDR3aa: CASSQEGYEQYF

v_gene: TRBV15
CDR3aa: CATSREGLAGDTTQYF

v_gene: TRBV29-1
CDR3aa: CSPTVWTGEAFF

v_gene: TRBV28
CDR3aa: CASSLFSGYNEQSF

v_gene: TRBV29-1
CDR3aa: CSGVGRSASGSWDTGELFF

v_gene: TRBV10-3
CDR3aa: CAITSSSYNEQFF

v_gene: TRBV12-3/TRBV12-4
CDR3aa: CASSFTPVEQYF

v_gene: TRBV30
CDR3aa: CAWSPIGRGNYNQPQHF

v_gene: TRBV28
CDR3aa: CASSLGRGRNEQYF

v_gene: TRBV6-2/TRBV6-3
CDR3aa: CASTPSILGSQETQYF

v_gene: TRBV7-4
CDR3aa: CASSFRPMVADTQYF

v_gene: TRBV28
CDR3aa: CASSFPGGNRPQHF

v_gene: TRBV24-1
CDR3aa: CATSGRPRSSYNEQFF

v_gene: TRBV6-2/TRBV6-3
CDR3aa: CASRQGWGEQFF

v_gene: TRBV7-2
CDR3aa: CASLGAREGAYGYTF

v_gene: TRBV7-8
CDR3aa: CASSGRLAPEQFF

v_gene: TRBV19
CDR3aa: CASSKLTESPYNEQFF

v_gene: TRBV14
CDR3aa: CASSQVGRGSGNTIYF

v_gene: TRBV12-5
CDR3aa: CASAGGLADTDTQYF

v_gene: TRBV6-2/TRBV6-3
CDR3aa: CASCRGTSEYQETQYF

v_gene: TRBV7-2
CDR3aa: CASSVGGLVGDTQYF

v_gene: TRBV7-2
CDR3aa: CASSSLSGRDRETQYF

v_gene: TRBV7-6
CDR3aa: CASSLGAGGGGLETQYF

v_gene: TRBV24-1
CDR3aa: CATSSGAAPGGTEAFF

v_gene: TRBV19
CDR3aa: CASSRSGGGNQPQHF

v_gene: TRBV6-2/TRBV6-3
CDR3aa: CASSYFTNTINNEQFF

v_gene: TRBV18
CDR3aa: CASSPGSEAQAFF

v_gene: TRBV10-3
CDR3aa: CATRQAGSHTGELFF

v_gene: TRBV6-2/TRBV6-3
CDR3aa: CASSYLARTSQYF

v_gene: TRBV19
CDR3aa: CASSTDDRVGQPQHF

v_gene: TRBV5-1
CDR3aa: CASSLSPNSNQPQHF

v_gene: TRBV11-2
CDR3aa: CASSLGMRGNEQFF

v_gene: TRBV6-6
CDR3aa: CASSYSSVPTAGELFF

v_gene: TRBV18
CDR3aa: CASSLRESTEAFF

v_gene: TRBV30
CDR3aa: CAWSQGGLGQFF

v_gene: TRBV28
CDR3aa: CASSGGATDDLKDGYTF

v_gene: TRBV12-3/TRBV12-4
CDR3aa: CASRGTGRETGELFF